Below are 10 T cell receptor beta chains sequenced from a single sample in a study of T cell changes during pregnancy in multiple sclerosis. Only in-frame clones appear in the TCRdb table, and some are missing; sequencing was by immunoSEQ multiplex PCR. The data contain 10,000 to 13,000 clones, around 89% of them singletons. The material was CD8+ T cells from peripheral blood mononuclear cells, obtained in the first trimester of pregnancy. These receptors came from a female donor in good health, enrolled as a control in a pregnancy study.

V gene TRBV19 combines with J gene TRBJ1-1; 8 nucleotides match TRBD1. V lost 5 bases and J lost 1; bases outside the gene matches: 3. The CDR3 is made up of 14 amino acids. The germline CDR1 and CDR2 sequences are LNHDA and SQIVND (reference sequence). CDR3 loop: CASSAGGANTEAFF. DNA of the CDR3: TGTGCCAGTAGTGCAGGGGGCGCGAACACTGAAGCTTTCTTT.

A single count supports this clone. This rearrangement joins TRBV27 to TRBJ2-3, with 9 positions matching TRBD1. Germline V gene sequence: CDR1 MNHEY, CDR2 SMNVEV (reference sequence). With 8 bases clipped from V and 0 bases from J, the junction kept 9 bases outside the gene matches. The CDR3 consists of 16 residues. The CDR3 is CASSRDRDRSTDTQYF. In DNA, the CDR3 is TGTGCCAGCTCACGGGACAGGGATCGGAGCACAGATACGCAGTATTTT.

In its sample, this clone was seen once. The CDR3 nucleotides read TGTGCCAGCAGCGTGACGGAGTACGAGCAGTACTTC. Protein product: CASSVTEYEQYF. The chain has TRBV7-9 and TRBJ2-7; D is unresolved. V lost 5 bases and J 4 bases, leaving 9 bases between the germline ends. Germline CDR1 and CDR2: SEHNR and FQNEAQ (reference sequence). This CDR3 region has 12 residues.

The chain combines TRBV7-2 with TRBJ1-4, with 12 nucleotides matching TRBD1. Trimming took 5 bases from V and 7 from J; bases not matched to a gene: 2. Germline assignment: CDR1 SGHTA and CDR2 FQGNSA. The CDR3 length is 14 residues. The CDR3 nucleotides read TGTGCCAGCAGCCGGGACAGGGGGCTTGAAAAACTGTTTTTT. As protein: CASSRDRGLEKLFF.

V and J are TRBV7-3 and TRBJ1-1; a possible D gene is TRBD1 (5 bases). The CDR3 runs 13 residues. Germline V gene sequence: CDR1 SGHTA, CDR2 FQGTGA. Trimming removed 3 bases at V and 5 bases at J, with 10 bases between. The CDR3 is CASSFQGGTEAFF. CDR3 nucleotides: TGTGCCAGCAGCTTTCAGGGTGGGACTGAAGCTTTCTTT.

The chain uses TRBV4-3 and TRBJ1-3; possible D gene TRBD1, 6 bases. Trimming pared 0 bases from V and 0 bases from J, leaving 9 bases between. In germline, CDR1 is LGHNA, CDR2 YSLEER. CDR3 size: 16 residues. DNA of the CDR3: TGCGCCAGCAGCCAAGATAGGACAGCCTCTGGAAACACCATATATTTT. It yields the protein CASSQDRTASGNTIYF.

In this sample, this clone turned up once. The chain links TRBV19 to TRBJ2-7, with 8 bases matching TRBD2. Germline CDR1 is LNHDA and CDR2 is SQIVND (reference sequence). Trimming took 6 bases from V and 3 from J; bases not matched to a gene: 10. The CDR3 runs to 15 residues. CDR3 region: CASRSGGGGIYEQYF. Here the CDR3 DNA reads TGTGCCAGTAGATCTGGGGGCGGGGGGATCTACGAGCAGTACTTC.

The gene calls are TRBV5-1 and TRBJ2-3; TRBD2 matches at 7 bases. Germline V lookup: CDR1 SGHRS, CDR2 YFSETQ. J was trimmed by 2 bases and V by 4 bases; bases with no gene match: 13. The CDR3 covers 17 residues. In DNA form, the CDR3 reads TGCGCCAGCAGCCGAACGGAAGCGGGGCTGGACACAGATACGCAGTATTTT. Translated: CASSRTEAGLDTDTQYF.

The chain carries TRBV9 and TRBJ1-2; unclear D gene. The CDR3 runs to 14 residues. Trimming removed 3 bases at V and 4 bases at J, with 13 bases between. The germline V gene encodes CDR1 SGDLS and CDR2 YYNGEE. The CDR3: CASSAPGPVYGYTF. The CDR3 DNA is TGTGCCAGCAGCGCCCCAGGTCCCGTCTATGGCTACACCTTC.

The rearrangement joins TRBV9 to TRBJ1-5; D not resolved. The germline gives CDR1 SGDLS, CDR2 YYNGEE. The CDR3 contains 15 residues. V was shortened by 0 bases and J by 6 bases, with 13 bases between the two germline ends. The chain's CDR3 is CASSVGMAGSQPQHF. For the CDR3, the DNA is TGTGCCAGCAGCGTAGGTATGGCGGGGAGTCAGCCCCAGCATTTT.